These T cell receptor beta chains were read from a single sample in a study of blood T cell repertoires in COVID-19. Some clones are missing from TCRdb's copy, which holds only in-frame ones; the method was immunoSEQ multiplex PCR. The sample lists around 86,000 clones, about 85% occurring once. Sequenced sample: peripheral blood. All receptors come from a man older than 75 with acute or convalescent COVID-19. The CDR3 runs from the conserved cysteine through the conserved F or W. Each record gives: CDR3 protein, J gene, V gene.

CDR3: CASSIAGPQNSPLHF; J: TRBJ1-6; V: TRBV6-5
CDR3: CSVGQGAGNGYTF; J: TRBJ1-2; V: TRBV29-1
CDR3: CASSLVAGGSYEQYF; J: TRBJ2-7; V: TRBV5-5
CDR3: CASTGPYGNTIYF; J: TRBJ1-3; V: TRBV28
CDR3: CASSKGEGGGRLNGYTF; J: TRBJ1-2; V: TRBV11-2
CDR3: CASSPQGARVNTEAFF; J: TRBJ1-1; V: TRBV7-3
CDR3: CASSSHAGTGFSEQYF; J: TRBJ2-7; V: TRBV5-4
CDR3: CSASFPSTSTDTQYF; J: TRBJ2-3; V: TRBV20-1
CDR3: CASSRRGSNYGYTF; J: TRBJ1-2; V: TRBV7-2
CDR3: CASSLQGPKETQYF; J: TRBJ2-5; V: TRBV6-5
CDR3: CASSQERGGRPTAQYF; J: TRBJ2-5; V: TRBV3-1/TRBV3-2
CDR3: CASSLGALAGTPYEQYF; J: TRBJ2-7; V: TRBV7-6
CDR3: CASSPGLADSTDTQYF; J: TRBJ2-3; V: TRBV6-6
CDR3: CASSSPGSNQPQHF; J: TRBJ1-5; V: TRBV28
CDR3: CASSPGIWGYTF; J: TRBJ1-2; V: TRBV25-1
CDR3: CASSPFSNQPQHF; J: TRBJ1-5; V: TRBV28
CDR3: CASSRSTGQIYNEQFF; J: TRBJ2-1; V: TRBV19
CDR3: CASSVGTGDTIYF; J: TRBJ1-3; V: TRBV9
CDR3: CASSLQGGVTGELFF; J: TRBJ2-2; V: TRBV5-1
CDR3: CASSKVGEREGQYF; J: TRBJ2-7; V: TRBV21-1
CDR3: CASSLIDRDRETQYF; J: TRBJ2-5; V: TRBV28
CDR3: CASSRADRAEQYF; J: TRBJ2-7; V: TRBV18
CDR3: CASNPGQMNTEAFF; J: TRBJ1-1; V: TRBV10-2
CDR3: CASSLDRVVYGYTF; J: TRBJ1-2; V: TRBV7-8
CDR3: CASSITSGRARELFF; J: TRBJ2-2; V: TRBV25-1
CDR3: CSARAGYEQYF; J: TRBJ2-7; V: TRBV20-1
CDR3: CASIPNRDKNTGELFF; J: TRBJ2-2; V: TRBV19
CDR3: CASSSGDRGSRGEAFF; J: TRBJ1-1; V: TRBV7-9
CDR3: CASSLEGLRLASAFF; J: TRBJ1-1; V: TRBV5-1